This T cell receptor beta chain was sequenced during a study of blood T cell repertoires in COVID-19. Whole-study context: There were acute and convalescent COVID-19 samples, and they came from the United States, Italy and Spain.

As to this clone: In the same sample, other DNA sequences code for this CDR3.

Cohorts were assigned according to the clinical history that participants reported. With 2 bases removed from V and 0 bases from J, the gap between germline ends came to 7 bases. CDR1 KGHDR and CDR2 SFDVKD come from the germline V gene. The CDR3 loop spans 14 amino acids. Libraries were prepared by immunoSEQ multiplex PCR; TCRdb keeps only in-frame clonotypes and omits some of them. Of 290,000 or so clones listed, approximately 90% are singletons. V gene TRBV24-1 combines with J gene TRBJ2-7; D gene uncertain. The material sequenced was PBMCs or T cells enriched from blood (not recorded which). This TCR was sampled from a woman in her 30s who had recovered from COVID-19. The CDR3 coding sequence is TGTGCCACCAGTGATTCGTCAGGCTCCTACGAGCAGTACTTC. This codes for CATSDSSGSYEQYF.